This TCR beta chain was captured in a study of blood T cell repertoires in COVID-19. Across the whole study: Collection of acute and convalescent COVID-19 samples took place in the United States, Italy and Spain. T cells, B-cell-depleted T cells, or PBMCs provided the cDNA or gDNA that served as material.

In the original analysis: Reference gene primers were amplified, and this amplification served to estimate nucleated cell counts. Data came from immunoSEQ multiplex PCR; TCRdb stores just in-frame clones and leaves some out. V and J calls and clone size are given by that table; D and trimming were obtained from the DNA. The table includes 90,000 to 150,000 clones, about 89% detected once. The sequence derives from a human donor with acute or convalescent COVID-19. The donor label of this sample is uncertain. Sequenced sample: peripheral blood.

CDR3 bases: TGTGCCTGGAGTCCCCCCCTGGGGGGCGGGAGGGCCTACGAGCAGTACTTC. This gives the protein CAWSPPLGGGRAYEQYF. V usage is TRBV30 and J usage is TRBJ2-7; 9 bases match TRBD2. The CDR3 has 17 amino acids. Losses at the gene ends were 2 bases for V and 2 bases for J; bases not matched to a gene: 13. Germline CDR1 reads GTSNPN; CDR2 reads SVGIG (reference sequence).